This T cell receptor beta chain was captured in a study of blood T cell repertoires in COVID-19. Study at large: COVID-19 samples collected from the United States, Italy and Spain covered acute and convalescent phases. Sample material is recorded as cDNA or gDNA derived from T cells, B-cell-depleted T cells, or PBMCs.

In assigning cohorts, the study relied on participant-reported clinical history. The CDR3 consists of 16 residues. V was trimmed by 6 bases and J by 1 base, leaving 16 bases between them. The germline gives CDR1 LNHDA, CDR2 SQIVND (reference sequence). Assay used: immunoSEQ multiplex PCR; TCRdb lists only in-frame clones, some missing. Here the sample spans 200,000 to 250,000 clones, approximately 86% being singletons. This sequence was found in a woman aged 30 to 39 with acute COVID-19. Source material: PBMCs or T cells enriched from blood (not recorded which). The rearrangement links TRBV19 to TRBJ2-4, with a weak D call TRBD2 (7 bases). This CDR3 reads CASRGGGPLAKNIQYF. Written as DNA, the CDR3 is TGTGCCAGTAGAGGGGGGGGACCCTTGGCCAAAAACATTCAGTACTTC.